This T cell receptor (beta chain) is from a study of multiple sclerosis patients with progressive multifocal leukoencephalopathy. Study observations and caveats: Less diverse TRB repertoires were suggested in most PML patients.

As to this clone: Antigen specificity is unknown.

CDR3 length: 12 residues. The germline gives CDR1 LNHDA, CDR2 SQIVND (reference sequence). V was cut by 5 bases and J by 1 base, with 3 bases left in between. Time point: time of PML onset. Detection of JC virus DNA in cerebrospinal fluid confirmed PML diagnosed from clinical and MRI findings. T3 refers to blood collected at the onset of PML. Repertoires were generated with immunoSEQ multiplex PCR, while TCRdb's copy carries only in-frame clones and drops some. The sample shows about 32,000 clones, 87% of them seen only once. The sequence came from a woman in her thirties or forties with progressive multifocal leukoencephalopathy. Sequenced material: PBMCs, taken from a patient treated with natalizumab. This chain joins TRBV19 and TRBJ1-5, with D uncertain. The CDR3 sequence is CASSESNQPQHF. DNA of the CDR3: TGTGCCAGTAGTGAGAGCAATCAGCCCCAGCATTTT.